The text below deals with one T cell receptor (beta chain). The data are from a study of blood T cell repertoires in COVID-19. Generated by immunoSEQ multiplex PCR, the TCRdb table keeps only in-frame clones and is missing some. This table holds 150,000 to 200,000 clones, approximately 88% found once. Trimming removed 6 bases at V and 2 bases at J, with 14 bases between. CDR1 is LNHDA, CDR2 SQIVND, per germline (reference sequence). The CDR3 is 14 amino acids. Sample: peripheral blood. V is TRBV19 and J is TRBJ2-7; D perhaps matches TRBD2 (6 bases). This TCR derives from a man aged 40-49 years with acute or convalescent COVID-19. Here the CDR3 DNA reads TGTGCCAGTAGGAGTACTGCGGGGCCCTACGAGCAGTACTTC. Amino acid sequence: CASRSTAGPYEQYF.